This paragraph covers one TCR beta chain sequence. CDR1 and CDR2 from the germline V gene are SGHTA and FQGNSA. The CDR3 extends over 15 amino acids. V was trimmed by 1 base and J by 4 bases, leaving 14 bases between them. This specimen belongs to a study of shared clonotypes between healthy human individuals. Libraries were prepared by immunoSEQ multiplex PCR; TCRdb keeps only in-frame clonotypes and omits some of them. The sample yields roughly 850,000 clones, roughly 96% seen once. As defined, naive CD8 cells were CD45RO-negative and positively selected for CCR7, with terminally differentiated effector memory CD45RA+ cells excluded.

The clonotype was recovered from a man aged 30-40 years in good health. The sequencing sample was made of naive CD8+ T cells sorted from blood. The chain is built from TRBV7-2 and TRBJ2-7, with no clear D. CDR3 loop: CASSLEGTEFYEQYF. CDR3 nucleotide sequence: TGTGCCAGCAGCTTAGAAGGTACGGAATTTTACGAGCAGTACTTC.